This paragraph reports one TCR beta chain. This sample was taken from a study of blood T cell repertoires in COVID-19. About the research overall: T cells, B-cell-depleted T cells, or PBMCs provided the cDNA or gDNA that served as material.

This CDR3 region has 14 residues. Trimming shortened V by 7 bases and J by 7 bases, and 17 bases separated the two germline ends. Germline CDR1 and CDR2: LNHDA and SQIVND (reference sequence). In the authors' methods: It was from reference gene primer amplification that nucleated cell counts were estimated. TCRdb keeps only in-frame clones here, not all; method: immunoSEQ multiplex PCR. For V, J and clone size, that table is used; D and trimming come from the DNA. Of a few hundred thousand clones in the sample, approximately 88% were seen once. The chain employs TRBV19 and TRBJ2-1; no definite D call. The sequenced sample was peripheral blood. This sequence was found in a woman aged 25 to 45 who had recovered from COVID-19. The CDR3 here is CASTKEPLTNEQFF. The CDR3, as DNA: TGTGCCAGTACCAAGGAGCCTCTCACAAATGAGCAGTTCTTC.